The present TCR beta chain was sequenced within a study of cytomegalovirus exposure and HLA in healthy donors (dated by TCRdb to about 2017). A note on the overall study: According to an earlier analysis of 587 of the donors, roughly 180 million T cells yielded 117 million unique TCR beta sequences and about 300 Gb of sequence data. Among 300 to 500 genotyped donors of the cohort, an average of around 250,000 unique TCR beta nucleotide sequences was sequenced per donor, of which about 19% were non-productive. Because of strong linkage in the cohort, 5 or 6 DR-DQ haplotypes were treated as single units for association and clustering. Besides the first cohort of hundreds of subjects, a separate validation cohort made up of about 120 different subjects was used. In the later analysis, no new phenotypic data were used to find candidate immune exposures; instead, reliance was placed on TCR beta sequences and their occurrence across donors. Approximately 310 gigabases of sequencing data and approximately 92 million unique TCR sequences made up an early release that covered 640 HLA-typed donors. The study aimed to test whether cataloging public T cell receptors could reveal signatures of past pathogen exposure. HLA typing included class I and class II loci at four-digit resolution. All discovery cohort repertoires had been generated using a single sequencing platform. To decide whether each TCR beta V gene segment behaved as functional or pseudogenic, an earlier analysis of some 600 of the donors relied on high-throughput TCR beta sequencing. The study used immunosequencing to profile the T cell repertoires of approximately 690 subjects and linked those repertoires to cytomegalovirus serostatus. In a later genetic analysis, genome-wide SNP genotypes for about 60% of the 666 donors were used, and that subset was treated as a discovery cohort. A later analysis re-analyzed previously published TCR beta repertoires from 666 donors and added high-resolution HLA genotyping to study TCR occurrence patterns. The number of donors typed differed by locus, with about 629-630 for A, B, C, DRB1 and DQB1, roughly 520 for DQA1, 600 to 610 for DPA1, and some 440 for DPB1. Donor age, sex, ethnicity and CMV serostatus were collected together with the repertoire data. The study combined high-throughput TCR immunosequencing, statistical association of individual TCRs with disease status, and machine learning to predict cytomegalovirus infection status. Among the roughly 370 genotyped donors, under 90% belonged to the genetic ancestry cluster associated with self-reported Caucasian donors. What the research found in general, with its limitations: According to a later analysis, TCR association rates differed among HLA loci, with DRB1 alleles showing the most associated TCRs and HLA-C alleles showing the fewest. While some public TCRs were present in many individuals, most TCR sequences turned up only very rarely across donors. Because the 87-base-pair reads could not distinguish some IMGT-functional V segments, including TRBV6-2 and TRBV6-3, those segments were excluded. In vitro tests confirmed that three of the cytomegalovirus-associated TCR beta chains recognize cytomegalovirus antigens. A further reported finding was that TCR beta sequences accurately predicted the HLA-A and HLA-B alleles for most subjects in the first cohort. The classifier was reported to diagnose cytomegalovirus status with high specificity and sensitivity in both the original cohort and the validation cohort. Most CMV-associated TCR beta chains appeared to be HLA-restricted in a later analysis, and the HLA associations seemed to be driven largely by CMV exposure. An association between a missense DCLRE1C variant and V-gene and J-gene trimming of TCR beta chains was found in a later genetic analysis and replicated in an independent cohort. At a false discovery rate of 0.05, a later analysis linked around 17,000 TCR beta sequences to specific HLA alleles. The presence/absence analyses assumed that sequencing depth was roughly uniform across donors, and that assumption may not be true. A total of 150 to 200 TCR beta chains were listed by the study as associated with cytomegalovirus. When HLA alleles, especially DR and DQ, strongly co-occurred, attributing TCR associations to individual alleles was difficult. Because counts were too low, roughly 16 rarely observed V segments, including chromosome 9 orphons, were left out of the earlier analysis of roughly 600 of the donors. Several of the top co-occurrence clusters appeared to be linked to parvovirus B19, influenza, CMV and Epstein-Barr virus, according to a later analysis. Only TCR beta chains were sequenced in this cohort, and the absence of alpha or paired-chain data limited detectable features. The authors suggested that the approach could potentially be generalized to other disease states and immunological phenotypes. Broadly in line with IMGT annotations, most TCR beta V segments showed up in productive rearrangements about 87% or about 30% of the time in an earlier analysis of under 700 of the donors. In a later analysis, HLA-associated TCR beta chains were found to be more clonally expanded and to have lower generation probabilities than equally common non-associated chains. Because HLA typing was unavailable for some donors at each locus, only the typed subset was used in association tests. Correlated functional status among segregating V segments might be attributable to linkage disequilibrium, but an unknown experimental factor could not be ruled out. Compared with the roughly 700-donor mean, donors in an Asian-associated ancestry cluster had fewer N-insertions in productive TCRs, according to a later genetic analysis. For the cohort, immune exposure information was limited to CMV serostatus. A group of highly shared sequence variants was considered likely to be a technical artifact of the sequencing pipeline.

As to this clone: What this receptor recognizes is not known. Qualities for individual bases were not recorded, and no much larger clone is one base off.

Libraries were made using the immunoSEQ multiplex PCR assay. A mixture of 60 forward primers for TCR Vbeta segments and 13 reverse primers for TCR Jbeta segments was used in the multiplex PCR. Amplification of the CDR3 region of rearranged TCR beta genes was performed with a multiplex PCR assay on genomic DNA. The amplified TCR beta libraries were sequenced on the Illumina HiSeq System as 87-base-pair reads. The original methods were these. A later analysis counted about 80 million unique TCR beta chains across the 550 to 750 repertoires, and roughly 9.9 million of these chains were shared by at least two donors. Raw reads were error-corrected and collapsed into unique sequences by a nearest-neighbor algorithm in which closely related sequences were merged to remove PCR and sequencing errors. To assign V, D and J gene segments, CDR3 sequences were aligned to IMGT reference sequences. For a sequence to be retained, a match of at least six nucleotides was required to both a V gene segment and a J gene segment. Rearrangements were called productive when the CDR3 lacked stop codons and stayed in frame with V and J; all others were non-productive. CDR3 was defined according to IMGT convention as the region running from the second conserved V-encoded cysteine to the conserved J-encoded phenylalanine. Sequences without an unambiguous match to a single V gene segment were excluded from the earlier analysis of about 630 of the donors. An earlier analysis of almost 600 of the donors classified V segments as functional when productive rearrangements were above 56.7% and as segregating when the standard deviation between donors was above 5%. A statistical classification framework was built to diagnose cytomegalovirus status from the catalog of TCR beta chain sequences. V and J gene assignment, in a later analysis, came from comparing TCR nucleotide sequences with IMGT/GENE-DB human TR gene sequences. Using the TCRdist pipeline, a later analysis assigned CDR3 sequences along with most-parsimonious VDJ recombination scenarios. In a later analysis, every TCR beta chain was defined by the combination of its CDR3 amino acid sequence and its V-gene family, and reads without a unique V-gene family were dropped. As a way to deal with suspected cross-contamination and a sequencing artifact, a later analysis dropped hundreds of nucleotide sequences that were highly shared and had low generation probability. For each public chain, a later analysis derived a clonal expansion index from normalized ranks of inferred template counts within each repertoire. In a later analysis, generation probabilities were computed using a VDJ recombination model fitted to out-of-frame rearrangements, and the results were checked against IGoR. A later analysis scored TCR-TCR, TCR-HLA and TCR-CMV co-occurrence with hypergeometric tests, applying a repertoire-size bias correction to TCR pairs. To estimate false discovery rates, a later analysis permuted the HLA or CMV assignments 20 times. In a later analysis, co-occurring TCRs were grouped using DBSCAN, with TCRdist sequence similarity added in when clustering inside HLA-allele-positive subsets. Co-occurrence clustering excluded repertoires with fewer than 30,000 or more than 120,000 public chains, plus five with anomalous nucleotide sharing. TCRdb holds this immuneACCESS table with in-frame rearrangements only. Some clones are missing; in checked studies, unresolved V genes explain under half, and the rest has no known cause. Clonal size and the V and J genes are those of that table, whereas D and trimming came from the DNA. The sample table lists 130,000 or so clones, roughly 80% of them with a count of one. The ten most abundant clones make up less than 2% of the sample.

V is clipped by 8 bases and J by 2 bases, and the sequence between their germline boundaries is 13 bases long. The CDR3 sequence holds 13 residues, the cysteine and phenylalanine included. CDR3 DNA is the only sequence kept; it has 39 bases, read in frame from the first base. Reading the germline V gene gives CDR1 SGHTA and CDR2 FQGNSA. The cohort consisted of some 730 healthy bone marrow donors. At the time of sampling, all cohort members were nominally healthy, though unrecorded immune exposures were likely present. The donor tested CMV seronegative, placing the donor among the 300 to 450 seronegative members of the cohort. A peripheral blood sample was provided by each donor, and peripheral blood mononuclear cells were used for TCR beta sequencing. The Qiagen DNeasy Blood Extraction Kit was used to extract genomic DNA from the blood cell samples.

This clonotype was sampled from a man aged 35-49 years in good health and CMV-seronegative. The rearrangement combines TRBV7-2 with TRBJ2-7; the D gene is perhaps TRBD2, from 5 matching bases. Sequencing was done on a sample of PBMCs. The CDR3 protein is CASGSRQAYEQYF. Here is the DNA: TGTGCCAGCGGGAGCCGGCAGGCCTACGAGCAGTACTTC.